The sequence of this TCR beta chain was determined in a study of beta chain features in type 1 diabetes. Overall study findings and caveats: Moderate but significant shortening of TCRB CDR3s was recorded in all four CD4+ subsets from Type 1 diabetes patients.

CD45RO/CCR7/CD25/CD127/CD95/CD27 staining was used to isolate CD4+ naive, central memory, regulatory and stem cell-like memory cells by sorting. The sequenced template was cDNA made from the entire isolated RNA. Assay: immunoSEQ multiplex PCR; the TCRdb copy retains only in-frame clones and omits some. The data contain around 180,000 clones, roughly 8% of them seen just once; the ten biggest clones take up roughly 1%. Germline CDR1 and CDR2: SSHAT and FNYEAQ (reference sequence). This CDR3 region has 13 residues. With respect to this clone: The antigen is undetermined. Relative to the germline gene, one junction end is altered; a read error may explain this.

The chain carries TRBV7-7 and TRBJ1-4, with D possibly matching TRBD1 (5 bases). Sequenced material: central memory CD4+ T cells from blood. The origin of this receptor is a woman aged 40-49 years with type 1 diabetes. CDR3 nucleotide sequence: TGTGCTAGCAGCAGAGAGGCAGGGGAAAAACTGTTTTTT. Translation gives CASSREAGEKLFF.